What follows are 30 T cell receptor beta chains derived from one specimen sequenced in a study of blood T cell repertoires in COVID-19. TCRdb's copy holds only in-frame clones and misses some; the assay was immunoSEQ multiplex PCR. This sample yields around 280,000 clones, of which 85% to 90% are seen a single time; approximately 12% belongs to the top ten. Sequencing was done on a sample of peripheral blood. The receptor source for this set is a woman in her 30s with COVID-19, enrolled during active disease.

This chain connects TRBV28 to TRBJ2-7, with 7 positions matching TRBD1. This CDR3 has 14 amino acids. CDR1 and CDR2 from the germline V gene are MDHEN and SYDVKM. V lost 6 bases and J lost 0; bases outside the gene matches: 5. The CDR3 reads CASRDRVGSYEQYF. CDR3 DNA sequence: TGTGCCAGCAGAGACAGGGTTGGCTCCTACGAGCAGTACTTC.

The chain employs TRBV7-2 and TRBJ2-7; TRBD2 might be the D (5 bases). Trimming stripped 1 base from V and 3 bases from J, with 10 bases between. CDR1 and CDR2 (germline): SGHTA, FQGNSA. The CDR3 has 14 amino acids. CDR3 nucleotide sequence: TGTGCCAGCAGCTTAGGGCTAGCCGTCTACGAGCAGTACTTC. It translates to CASSLGLAVYEQYF.

The chain has TRBV6-4 and TRBJ2-3; possible D gene TRBD1, 7 bases. CDR3 length: 14 amino acids. V lost 3 bases to trimming and J lost 5 bases, with 12 bases between them. CDR1 and CDR2 from the germline V gene are MRHNA and SNTAGT. The CDR3 region is CASSEGRGEDTQYF. Written as DNA, the CDR3 is TGTGCCAGCAGTGAAGGCAGGGGGGAAGATACGCAGTATTTT.

The chain joins TRBV6-1 to TRBJ2-1; D remains unclear. Trimming shortened V by 2 bases and J by 0 bases, and 8 bases separated the two germline ends. The CDR3 has 15 amino acids. Germline loops: CDR1 MNHNS, CDR2 SASEGT. The CDR3 DNA is TGTGCCAGCAGTGAATCGAGTGACTCCTACAATGAGCAGTTCTTC. It translates to CASSESSDSYNEQFF.

The chain recombines TRBV20-1 with TRBJ1-5; no firm D call. Germline values: CDR1 DFQATT, CDR2 SNEGSKA (reference sequence). The CDR3 has 9 residues. The V gene lost 8 bases and the J gene lost 7 bases, with 6 bases spanning the gap. The CDR3 region is CSLGQPQHF. The CDR3 DNA is TGCAGTCTCGGGCAGCCCCAGCATTTT.

The gene calls are TRBV5-1 and TRBJ1-1, with a tentative D call TRBD1 (5 bases). Germline-derived CDR1 and CDR2 are SGHRS and YFSETQ. This CDR3 has 17 amino acids. V lost 5 bases and J lost 5, with 25 bases in between. Here the CDR3 reads CASRVLNLGGLGTEAFF. CDR3 nucleotides: TGCGCCAGCAGGGTATTAAATCTCGGGGGTTTAGGAACTGAAGCTTTCTTT.

V usage is TRBV4-2 and J usage is TRBJ2-5; 8 positions match TRBD1. Trimming at V came to 5 bases and at J to 2 bases, leaving 13 bases not matched to a gene. The CDR3 is 17 amino acids. Germline CDR1 LGHNA, CDR2 YNFKEQ. The CDR3 sequence is CASSSSAGGARQETQYF. The CDR3 DNA reads as TGTGCCAGCAGCTCTTCCGCAGGGGGCGCACGACAAGAGACCCAGTACTTC.

The gene calls are TRBV27 and TRBJ2-7; the match to TRBD2 covers 8 bases. This CDR3 contains 16 residues. In germline, CDR1 is MNHEY, CDR2 SMNVEV (reference sequence). Unmatched junction bases numbered 16, after V lost 5 bases and J lost 7 bases. This CDR3 is CASSPLRIAGPREQYF. In DNA, the CDR3 is TGTGCCAGCAGTCCCCTTCGGATAGCGGGGCCAAGAGAGCAGTACTTC.

The chain has TRBV6-1 and TRBJ2-7; D remains unclear. The germline V gene encodes CDR1 MNHNS and CDR2 SASEGT. The CDR3 covers 11 residues. V lost 3 bases and J lost 6, with 6 bases in between. The CDR3 loop reads CASSESSEQYF. CDR3 sequence (DNA): TGTGCCAGCAGTGAGAGTTCCGAGCAGTACTTC.

The V and J genes are TRBV7-8 and TRBJ2-7; no reliable D call. Germline loops: CDR1 SGHVS, CDR2 FQNEAQ. The ends were cut back, 5 bases at V and 7 bases at J, with 12 bases in the middle. This CDR3 spans 12 amino acids. CDR3 in DNA: TGTGCCAGCAGCCAGCTTGCGTGGGAGCAGTACTTC. Protein sequence: CASSQLAWEQYF.

The chain has TRBV19 and TRBJ2-5, with unresolved D. From germline, CDR1 is LNHDA and CDR2 SQIVND (reference sequence). V was cut by 5 bases and J by 5 bases, with 21 bases left in between. The CDR3 covers 16 residues. The CDR3 loop reads CASSPRWQYVGETQYF. CDR3 sequence (DNA): TGTGCCAGTAGTCCTAGATGGCAGTATGTTGGGGAGACCCAGTACTTC.

This clone was seen a few times. The chain combines TRBV7-9 with TRBJ1-6, with a possible D match to TRBD1 (5 bases). The CDR3 has 14 residues. CDR1 is SEHNR, CDR2 FQNEAQ, per germline (reference sequence). The V end lost 2 bases, the J end lost 9 bases, and 11 bases lay between the germline ends. The CDR3 coding sequence is TGTGCCAGCAGCTTACAGGGCTGGGGTTCACCCCTCCACTTT. Encoded protein: CASSLQGWGSPLHF.

The rearrangement links TRBV5-8 to TRBJ2-1; 8 nucleotides line up with TRBD2. This CDR3 spans 16 amino acids. Per the germline V gene, CDR1 is SGHTS and CDR2 is YDEGEE. Trimming cost V 2 bases and J 4 bases; bases outside gene matches: 8. The CDR3 spells CASSFYRGGWYNEQFF. In DNA form, the CDR3 reads TGTGCCAGCAGCTTTTATCGCGGGGGGTGGTACAATGAGCAGTTCTTC. The complete variable domain, with remaining parts taken from reference TRBV5-8 and TRBJ2-1, reads EAGVTQSPTHLIKTRGQQATLRCSPISGHTSVYWYQQALGLGLQFLLWYDEGEERNRGNFPPRFSGRQFPNYSSELNVNALELEDSALYLCASSFYRGGWYNEQFFGPGTRLTVL.

This chain uses TRBV6-4 with TRBJ2-1; 9 nucleotides line up with TRBD1. The J segment lost 6 bases and the V segment lost 5 bases, leaving 14 bases of the junction unmatched. Germline V gene data show CDR1 as MRHNA and CDR2 as SNTAGT. This CDR3 has 17 amino acids. The CDR3 loop reads CASSPGQGIAAPNEQFF. The CDR3 region has the DNA TGTGCCAGCAGTCCGGGACAGGGTATAGCGGCGCCCAATGAGCAGTTCTTC.

V and J are TRBV28 and TRBJ1-1; D is ambiguous. With 6 bases removed from V and 0 bases from J, the gap between germline ends came to 14 bases. Germline V gene lookup returns CDR1 MDHEN and CDR2 SYDVKM. The CDR3 covers 15 residues. The CDR3, as DNA: TGTGCCAGCAGGGTCAAGCCACTCATGAACACTGAAGCTTTCTTT. It codes for CASRVKPLMNTEAFF.

CDR3 sequence reads: CASSSWTSGQETQYF. DNA of the CDR3: TGTGCCAGCAGCTCGTGGACTAGCGGACAAGAGACCCAGTACTTC. This rearrangement joins TRBV11-2 to TRBJ2-5; 10 nucleotides match TRBD2. Germline CDR1 is SGHAT and CDR2 is FQNNGV. The CDR3 is made up of 15 amino acids. Losses at the gene ends were 4 bases for V and 2 bases for J; bases not matched to a gene: 4.

The CDR3 protein is CASSLERSSGNTIYF. The DNA for the CDR3 is TGTGCCAGCAGCTTAGAACGGAGCTCTGGAAACACCATATATTTT. The chain employs TRBV11-2 and TRBJ1-3; D is ambiguous. The CDR3 consists of 15 residues. Trimming stripped 0 bases from V and 0 bases from J, with 6 bases between. Per germline, CDR1 SGHAT and CDR2 FQNNGV. Full variable domain (remainder filled in from reference TRBV11-2 and TRBJ1-3): EAGVAQSPRYKIIEKRQSVAFWCNPISGHATLYWYQQILGQGPKLLIQFQNNGVVDDSQLPKDRFSAERLKGVDSTLKIQPAKLEDSAVYLCASSLERSSGNTIYFGEGSWLTVV.

The gene calls are TRBV11-3 and TRBJ2-2; a weak D match, TRBD1 (6 bases). V was trimmed by 6 bases and J by 0 bases, leaving 8 bases between them. The CDR3 spans 14 residues. CDR1 is SGHNT, CDR2 YENEEA, per germline. The CDR3 nucleotides read TGTGCCAGCAGTCGGGACACGAACACCGGGGAGCTGTTTTTT. Translated: CASSRDTNTGELFF.

The chain employs TRBV28 and TRBJ1-5, with D possibly matching TRBD1 (5 bases). V shed 2 bases and J shed 2 bases, with 10 bases lying between them. Germline V lookup: CDR1 MDHEN, CDR2 SYDVKM. This CDR3 spans 15 amino acids. The CDR3 DNA sequence: TGTGCCAGCAGTTTACGGGGGGTGCGCAATCAGCCCCAGCATTTT. Its translation is CASSLRGVRNQPQHF.

The chain employs TRBV12-5 and TRBJ2-7, with a possible D match to TRBD2 (6 bases). Germline CDR1 LGHNT, CDR2 FRNRAP. This CDR3 region has 14 residues. With 3 bases removed from V and 2 bases from J, the gap between germline ends came to 11 bases. The chain's CDR3 is CASGFDGGTYEQYF. CDR3 sequence (DNA): TGTGCTAGTGGTTTTGATGGGGGGACCTACGAGCAGTACTTC.

The CDR3 protein is CASSIVAGTEKLFF. In DNA, the CDR3 is TGTGCCAGTAGTATAGTAGCGGGCACTGAAAAACTGTTTTTT. This chain connects TRBV19 to TRBJ1-4; D remains unclear. This CDR3 has 14 amino acids. Between the trimmed V and J ends, which lost 1 base and 7 bases, there was a span of 10 bases. In germline, CDR1 is LNHDA, CDR2 SQIVND (reference sequence).

CDR3 bases: TGCGCCAGCAGCTTGGTGTGGGGGGGCCGGGAGACCCAGTACTTC. Translation gives CASSLVWGGRETQYF. The chain joins TRBV5-1 to TRBJ2-5, with D possibly TRBD2 on 7 matching bases. Trimming removed 0 bases from V and 5 bases from J, with 14 bases in between. Germline V gives CDR1 SGHRS, CDR2 YFSETQ. The CDR3 sequence is 15 residues long.

The CDR3 loop is CASTGQGRLFGYTF. The CDR3 nucleotides are TGTGCCAGCACGGGACAGGGACGTCTGTTTGGCTACACCTTC. The rearrangement joins TRBV6-5 to TRBJ1-2; 9 nucleotides line up with TRBD1. CDR3 length: 14 amino acids. Germline V gene sequence: CDR1 MNHEY, CDR2 SVGAGI. The V segment lost 7 bases and the J segment 7 bases; nucleotides outside the gene matches: 10.

The chain has TRBV6-1 and TRBJ2-3, with 10 positions matching TRBD2. V was pared by 3 bases and J by 5 bases, with 8 bases of the junction left unmatched. Germline V CDR1 and CDR2: MNHNS, SASEGT. The CDR3 runs to 16 residues. The CDR3 loop reads CASSDLAGGRRDTQYF. The CDR3 nucleotides read TGTGCCAGCAGTGATTTAGCGGGGGGCCGCAGAGATACGCAGTATTTT.

This clone was recorded only once. V and J are TRBV11-2 and TRBJ2-3, with 9 bases identical to TRBD2. V dropped 2 bases and J dropped 5; count of bases not matched to a gene: 8. Germline CDR1 and CDR2: SGHAT and FQNNGV. This CDR3 region has 16 residues. CDR3 region: CASSLLAGSPGDTQYF. For the CDR3, the DNA is TGTGCCAGCAGCTTACTAGCGGGGTCTCCGGGAGATACGCAGTATTTT.

This chain joins TRBV7-9 and TRBJ2-1; no definite D call. The V gene lost 2 bases and the J gene lost 8 bases, with 7 bases spanning the gap. CDR1 and CDR2 from the germline V gene are SEHNR and FQNEAQ (reference sequence). The CDR3 extends over 12 amino acids. CDR3 sequence reads: CASSLFSDEQFF. The CDR3 DNA is TGTGCCAGCAGCTTATTTTCCGATGAGCAGTTCTTC.

The rearrangement uses TRBV2 and TRBJ2-1; maybe TRBD2 (7 bases). This CDR3 has 14 residues. The germline V gene has CDR1 SNHLY and CDR2 FYNNEI. V was clipped by 6 bases and J by 2 bases, with 11 bases between them. The CDR3 sequence: CASSRGAAYNEQFF. CDR3 sequence (DNA): TGTGCCAGCAGCCGGGGGGCTGCCTACAATGAGCAGTTCTTC.

This CDR3 reads CASTPDRSSSGNTIYF. The CDR3 region has the DNA TGTGCCAGCACCCCGGACAGATCGAGCTCTGGAAACACCATATATTTT. The V and J genes are TRBV7-9 and TRBJ1-3, with D possibly TRBD1 on 6 matching bases. CDR1 is SEHNR and CDR2 is FQNEAQ in the germline V gene (reference sequence). The V end lost 7 bases, the J end lost 0 bases, and 16 bases lay between the germline ends. This CDR3 region has 16 residues.

V is TRBV29-1 and J is TRBJ2-3, with TRBD1 as a possible D gene (6 bases). Looked up from germline, CDR1 is SQVTM and CDR2 is ANQGSEA. This CDR3 comprises 13 residues. Between the trimmed V and J ends, which lost 4 bases and 0 bases, there was a span of 8 bases. The CDR3, as DNA: TGCAGCGTTGGGGGACACAGCACAGATACGCAGTATTTT. As protein: CSVGGHSTDTQYF.

The chain has TRBV27 and TRBJ1-1; D not certain. This CDR3 is built from 14 residues. Germline CDR1 reads MNHEY; CDR2 reads SMNVEV (reference sequence). V was pared by 10 bases and J by 0 bases, with 15 bases between. Here the CDR3 reads CATPRVGMNTEAFF. CDR3 DNA sequence: TGTGCCACCCCCCGAGTGGGCATGAACACTGAAGCTTTCTTT.